The clone carrying this T cell receptor beta chain was detected many times. Its antigen is unknown. This record belongs to a study of T cells in Graves' hyperthyroidism and ophthalmopathy. Study at large: Peripheral blood specimens were obtained at initial diagnosis, prior to any treatment.

General observations from the study: Blood also carried most thyroid clonotypes expanded above 0.001. Using 13 V-J features, a model discriminated ophthalmopathy from stable hyperthyroidism.

Amplification of TCR beta CDR3 regions was performed using RNA transcripts as template. Primed by the HTBI set, a first-round RT-PCR was run on the TCR CDR3. TCRdb analysed the multiplex PCR reads with MiXCR anew, one entry per CDR3 protein. The repertoire holds under 700,000 distinct CDR3 sequences, over 15% seen once, with 15% to 20% in the top ten. Patients were aged 18 to 65, had disease duration under 2 months, and had newly diagnosed hyperthyroidism. What was sequenced was blood. This TCR was recovered from a woman under 30 with Graves' hyperthyroidism.

CDR3: CSAVSPGQGNYEQYF. The CDR3 DNA reads TGCAGTGCTGTCTCTCCGGGACAGGGGAACTACGAGCAGTACTTC. The J gene is TRBJ2-7, the V gene TRBV20-1, with TRBD1 matching 10 bases. Germline values: CDR1 DFQATT, CDR2 SNEGSKA (reference sequence). V lost 5 bases, J lost 3 bases, and 10 bases stayed unmatched. The CDR3 sequence is 15 residues long.